A selection of T cell receptor beta chains follows, all from one sample in a study of control samples from healthy donors and cancer patients. Profiling relied on immunoSEQ multiplex PCR, and the TCRdb table lists in-frame clones only, not all of them. The table has 85,000 to 95,000 clones, about 87% seen once. The specimen sequenced was blood. The receptors originated from a woman aged 70 to 79 in good health. The CDR3 runs from the conserved cysteine through the conserved F or W.

j_call cdr3_length v_call cdr3_aa
TRBJ2-1 17 TRBV9 CASSGKSGTSLRNEQFF
TRBJ1-1 14 TRBV5-1 CASSLASMNTEAFF
TRBJ1-5 15 TRBV5-1 CASSLGPGANQPQHF
TRBJ2-3 13 TRBV5-1 CASRTGGTDTQYF
TRBJ1-2 13 TRBV10-3 CAISESEGYGYTF
TRBJ2-3 14 TRBV10-3 CAISDREWTDTQYF
TRBJ1-2 14 TRBV5-1 CASSVTQGAGGYTF
TRBJ1-1 14 TRBV5-1 CASSQQVGATEAFF
TRBJ2-6 15 TRBV5-6 CASSLGAAGANVLTF
TRBJ1-2 13 TRBV28 CASSLDRDGGYTF
TRBJ1-2 14 TRBV30 CAWRSAGSSYGYTF
TRBJ1-4 15 TRBV5-1 CASSESGATNEKLFF
TRBJ1-3 14 TRBV30 CAWSDEGTGNTIYF
TRBJ1-2 16 TRBV4-3 CASSQDGTGGYYGYTF
TRBJ1-6 15 TRBV27 CASSFGTGGNSPLHF
TRBJ1-1 12 TRBV10-3 CATREGNTEAFF
TRBJ2-6 17 TRBV19 CASSRWDRGSGANVLTF
TRBJ1-1 13 TRBV6-2/TRBV6-3 CASSYLPPTEAFF
TRBJ1-1 17 TRBV6-1 CASIERGGTLGGTEAFF
TRBJ2-5 15 TRBV4-1 CASSQGAVYQETQYF
TRBJ1-2 14 TRBV7-8 CASSPRRGLDGYTF
TRBJ1-1 13 TRBV6-2/TRBV6-3 CASSRDRDTEAFF
TRBJ2-7 14 TRBV11-2 CASRRDSSSYEQYF
TRBJ2-5 13 TRBV3-1/TRBV3-2 CASSRAGQETQYF
TRBJ1-3 14 TRBV3-1/TRBV3-2 CASSLKGAGNTIYF
TRBJ2-7 17 TRBV9 CASSVDARVAGGYEQYF
TRBJ1-1 17 TRBV24-1 CATGRWEGGWGNTEAFF
TRBJ1-1 13 TRBV10-1 CASTSDVDTEAFF
TRBJ1-2 15 TRBV5-1 CASSFDSPSSYGYTF
TRBJ1-4 14 TRBV3-1/TRBV3-2 CASSPLEGFEKLFF
TRBJ1-2 16 TRBV5-4 CASSPQQGWTNYGYTF
TRBJ2-2 15 TRBV7-2 CASSLEGGNTGELFF
TRBJ1-1 12 TRBV18 CASSQENTEAFF
TRBJ1-1 12 TRBV10-2 CASRDQSKEAFF
TRBJ2-3 12 TRBV6-5 CASSITTGTQYF
TRBJ1-5 14 TRBV5-6 CASSLAGNRQPQHF
TRBJ1-1 14 TRBV3-1/TRBV3-2 CASSLTDISTEAFF
TRBJ1-3 15 TRBV5-1 CASSVTGESGNTIYF
TRBJ1-1 13 TRBV6-1 CASSEEIYTEAFF
TRBJ2-1 17 TRBV29-1 CSVAGTSGRAMLNEQFF
TRBJ1-1 10 TRBV29-1 CSVGIGEAFF
TRBJ1-2 15 TRBV7-2 CASSLTGQGPYGYTF
TRBJ1-3 16 TRBV30 CAWSAPGQGSGNTIYF